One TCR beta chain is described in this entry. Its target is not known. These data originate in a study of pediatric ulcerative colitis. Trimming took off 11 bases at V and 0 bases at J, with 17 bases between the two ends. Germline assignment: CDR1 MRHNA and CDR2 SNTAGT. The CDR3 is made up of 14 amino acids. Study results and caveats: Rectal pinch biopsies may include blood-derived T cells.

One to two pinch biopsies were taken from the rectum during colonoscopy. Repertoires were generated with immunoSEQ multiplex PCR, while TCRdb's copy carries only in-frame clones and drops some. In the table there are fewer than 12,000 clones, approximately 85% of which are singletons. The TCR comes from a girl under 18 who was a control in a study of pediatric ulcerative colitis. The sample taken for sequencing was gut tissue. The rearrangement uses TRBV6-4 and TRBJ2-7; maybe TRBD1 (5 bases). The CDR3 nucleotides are TGTGCCCCCCCCGCACAGGAGAGCTCCTACGAGCAGTACTTC. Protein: CAPPAQESSYEQYF.